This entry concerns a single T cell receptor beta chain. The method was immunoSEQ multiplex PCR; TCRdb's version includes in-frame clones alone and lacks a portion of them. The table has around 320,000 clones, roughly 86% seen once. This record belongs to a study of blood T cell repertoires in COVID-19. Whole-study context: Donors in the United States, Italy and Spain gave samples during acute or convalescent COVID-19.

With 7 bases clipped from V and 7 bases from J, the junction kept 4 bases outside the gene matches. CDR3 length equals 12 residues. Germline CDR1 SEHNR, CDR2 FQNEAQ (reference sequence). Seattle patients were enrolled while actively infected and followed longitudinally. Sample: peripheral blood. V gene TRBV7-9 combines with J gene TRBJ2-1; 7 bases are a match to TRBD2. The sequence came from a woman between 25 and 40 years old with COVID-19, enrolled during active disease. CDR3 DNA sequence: TGTGCCAGCACCCACGGGGGGAATGAGCAGTTCTTC. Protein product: CASTHGGNEQFF.